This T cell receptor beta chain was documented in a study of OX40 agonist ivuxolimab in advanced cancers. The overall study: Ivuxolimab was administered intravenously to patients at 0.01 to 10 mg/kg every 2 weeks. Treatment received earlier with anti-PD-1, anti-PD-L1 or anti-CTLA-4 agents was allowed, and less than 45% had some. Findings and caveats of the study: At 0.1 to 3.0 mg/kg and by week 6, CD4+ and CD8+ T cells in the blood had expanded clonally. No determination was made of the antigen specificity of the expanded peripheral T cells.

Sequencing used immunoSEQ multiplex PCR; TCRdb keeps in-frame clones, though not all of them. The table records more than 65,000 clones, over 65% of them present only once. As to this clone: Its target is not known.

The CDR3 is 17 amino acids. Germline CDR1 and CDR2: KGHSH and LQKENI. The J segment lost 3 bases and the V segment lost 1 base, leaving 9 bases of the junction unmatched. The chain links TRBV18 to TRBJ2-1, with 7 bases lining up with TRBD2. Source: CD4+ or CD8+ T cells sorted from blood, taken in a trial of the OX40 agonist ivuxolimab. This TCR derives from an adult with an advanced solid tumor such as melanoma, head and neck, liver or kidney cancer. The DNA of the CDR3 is TGTGCCAGCTCACCACTCCTTGGGGGACTACACTACAATGAGCAGTTCTTC. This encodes CASSPLLGGLHYNEQFF. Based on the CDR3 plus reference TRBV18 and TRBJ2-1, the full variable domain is NAGVMQNPRHLVRRRGQEARLRCSPMKGHSHVYWYRQLPEEGLKFMVYLQKENIIDESGMPKERFSAEFPKEGPSILRIQQVVRGDSAAYFCASSPLLGGLHYNEQFFGPGTRLTVL.